In this sample, the clone carrying this T cell receptor (beta chain) turned up a few times. The target antigen is unknown. It was with 60 Vbeta and 13 Jbeta primers that the PCR ran. Some clones are missing from TCRdb's copy, which holds only in-frame ones; the method was immunoSEQ multiplex PCR. The table records roughly 170,000 clones, about 75% of them present only once. The data were obtained in a study of cytomegalovirus exposure and HLA in healthy donors. Study results and caveats: The study flagged approximately 180 TCR beta chains as cytomegalovirus-associated.

This receptor was obtained from a female donor in good health and CMV-seronegative. Sequenced input: PBMCs.

CDR3 coding DNA: TGTGCCAGCAGGGGACAGGGCTCAGGAAAACTGTTTTTT. Translation gives CASRGQGSGKLFF. The V gene is TRBV6-5, the J gene TRBJ1-4; TRBD1 matches 9 bases. Germline V gene data show CDR1 as MNHEY and CDR2 as SVGAGI. The CDR3 sequence is 13 residues long. Losses at the gene ends were 6 bases for V and 10 bases for J; bases not matched to a gene: 6.